One and the same sample provided the 22 T cell receptor beta chains below, sequenced in a study of T cell responses to AZD1222 COVID-19 vaccine (dated by TCRdb to about 2021). Libraries were made using the immunoSEQ multiplex PCR assay. What TCRdb holds here is the immuneACCESS table cut down to in-frame rearrangements. Part of the clones is not present; checked against another copy, under half of the missing clones reflect an unresolved V gene, and the others are unexplained. Counted in this sample were some 100,000 clones; 91% of them appeared once. Of the sample, less than 8.5% is held by the ten largest clones. In light of the paper, this sample's time point label describes: baseline before first vaccination. This sample comprised peripheral blood, obtained on day 0 of AZD1222 vaccination. These receptors all come from an adult in good health.

The chain couples TRBV9 to TRBJ2-3, with unresolved D. Germline V lookup: CDR1 SGDLS, CDR2 YYNGEE. The CDR3 totals 15 residues. V was pared by 3 bases and J by 4 bases, with 15 bases between. CDR3 DNA: TGTGCCAGCAGCGCGATGACAAACTTCCCAGATACGCAGTATTTT. It encodes CASSAMTNFPDTQYF. The complete variable domain, with remaining parts taken from reference TRBV9 and TRBJ2-3, reads DSGVTQTPKHLITATGQRVTLRCSPRSGDLSVYWYQQSLDQGLQFLIQYYNGEERAKGNILERFSAQQFPDLHSELNLSSLELGDSALYFCASSAMTNFPDTQYFGPGTRLTVL.

As regards this clone: The sample holds other DNA sequences that translate to the same CDR3. The chain employs TRBV7-2 and TRBJ1-1; 7 positions agree with TRBD1. Germline CDR1 is SGHTA and CDR2 is FQGNSA. After removal of 5 bases from V and 3 bases from J, the junction contained 6 bases not matched to a gene. The CDR3 is 14 residues long. The CDR3 nucleotides are TGTGCCAGCAGCCCCCGACAGGGCTACACTGAAGCTTTCTTT. It translates to CASSPRQGYTEAFF. The full variable domain, rest sourced from reference TRBV7-2 and TRBJ1-1, is GAGVSQSPSNKVTEKGKDVELRCDPISGHTALYWYRQSLGQGLEFLIYFQGNSAPDKSGLPSDRFSAERTGGSVSTLTIQRTQQEDSAVYLCASSPRQGYTEAFFGQGTRLTVV.

This chain links TRBV6-5 with TRBJ2-7; the D gene is possibly TRBD2 (5 bases). The V and J ends lost 7 bases and 1 base respectively, with 17 bases between them. The germline CDR1 and CDR2 sequences are MNHEY and SVGAGI. The CDR3 length is 15 residues. DNA of the CDR3: TGTGCCAGCAAAGCTGAGTACGGGGTATCCTACGAGCAGTACTTC. This codes for CASKAEYGVSYEQYF.

The chain links TRBV30 to TRBJ1-5; D gene uncertain. Germline CDR1 is GTSNPN and CDR2 is SVGIG (reference sequence). The CDR3 totals 13 residues. Trimming took 0 bases from V and 0 from J, leaving 3 bases between them. CDR3: CAWSVYSNQPQHF. As DNA, the CDR3 is TGTGCCTGGAGTGTCTATAGCAATCAGCCCCAGCATTTT.

The chain is built from TRBV29-1 and TRBJ2-2; unclear D gene. Germline V gives CDR1 SQVTM, CDR2 ANQGSEA. The CDR3 is made up of 12 amino acids. The CDR3 region has the DNA TGCGGGTTCGGCTGGGGCACCGGGGAGCTGTTTTTT. Its translation is CGFGWGTGELFF.

V is TRBV7-8 and J is TRBJ2-5; no definite D call. V gave up 5 bases and J gave up 5 bases, with 15 bases separating them. The CDR3 consists of 14 residues. In germline, CDR1 is SGHVS, CDR2 FQNEAQ. The CDR3 reads CASSPWKPMETQYF. DNA for the CDR3: TGTGCCAGCAGCCCCTGGAAGCCGATGGAGACCCAGTACTTC.

The rearrangement links TRBV2 to TRBJ2-4; the match to TRBD2 covers 7 bases. Trimming removed 7 bases from V and 3 bases from J; junction bases left unmatched: 3. CDR3 length: 13 residues. Germline loops: CDR1 SNHLY, CDR2 FYNNEI. CDR3 nucleotides: TGTGCCAGCAACTGGGAGGGCAAAAACATTCAGTACTTC. Amino acid sequence: CASNWEGKNIQYF.

V and J are TRBV6-5 and TRBJ1-3; 7 bases are a match to TRBD1. The trim removed 6 bases at V and 7 bases at J, leaving 9 bases unmatched. The CDR3 has 14 residues. Looked up from germline, CDR1 is MNHEY and CDR2 is SVGAGI. The chain's CDR3 is CASSKGTAWNTIYF. DNA for the CDR3: TGTGCCAGCAGCAAAGGGACAGCCTGGAACACCATATATTTT.

V is TRBV27 and J is TRBJ2-7, with D unresolved. CDR1 is MNHEY, CDR2 SMNVEV, per germline (reference sequence). This CDR3 region has 14 residues. V lost 5 bases to trimming and J lost 7 bases, with 18 bases between them. The CDR3 region is CASSPTLVPGEQYF. The CDR3 region has the DNA TGTGCCAGCAGTCCCACGTTAGTACCCGGGGAGCAGTACTTC.

A single count supports this clone. The rearrangement joins TRBV5-6 to TRBJ2-5, with D perhaps assigned TRBD1 or TRBD2 (6 bases each). The CDR3 has 14 residues. V lost 4 bases and J 5 bases, leaving 15 bases between the germline ends. Germline V lookup: CDR1 SGHDT, CDR2 YYEEEE. This chain's CDR3 is CASSSARGGETQYF. The CDR3 bases are TGTGCCAGCAGCAGCGCCAGGGGAGGCGAGACCCAGTACTTC. The full variable domain, in which reference TRBV5-6 and TRBJ2-5 provide the parts outside the CDR3, is DAGVTQSPTHLIKTRGQQVTLRCSPKSGHDTVSWYQQALGQGPQFIFQYYEEEERQRGNFPDRFSGHQFPNYSSELNVNALLLGDSALYLCASSSARGGETQYFGPGTRLLVL.

This clone was recorded once. The V gene is TRBV2, the J gene TRBJ1-4; TRBD1 agrees at 10 bases. The CDR3 totals 14 residues. V was pared by 5 bases and J by 15 bases, with 12 bases of the junction left unmatched. Germline CDR1 SNHLY, CDR2 FYNNEI. DNA of the CDR3: TGTGCCAGCAGTTCGGACAGGGGGAAGGGGGCGGTGTTTTTT. This gives the protein CASSSDRGKGAVFF.

The J gene is TRBJ2-3, the V gene TRBV9; TRBD2 matches at 11 bases. The germline V gene has CDR1 SGDLS and CDR2 YYNGEE. Trimming cost V 3 bases and J 3 bases; bases outside gene matches: 12. CDR3 length: 18 residues. The DNA for the CDR3 is TGTGCCAGCAGCGGTAGCTCCCTGACTAGCGGGAAGACAGATACGCAGTATTTT. Translating gives CASSGSSLTSGKTDTQYF.

The chain employs TRBV21-1 and TRBJ1-2. TRBV21-1 is annotated as a pseudogene. This CDR3 is built from 12 residues. CDR3 region: CASSKRWPGYTF. CDR3 nucleotide sequence: TGTGCCAGCAGCAAGAGGTGGCCCGGCTACACCTTC.

V and J are TRBV4-3 and TRBJ1-2; 8 bases are shared with TRBD1. CDR1 and CDR2 from the germline V gene are LGHNA and YSLEER. CDR3 length: 14 amino acids. The V segment lost 4 bases and the J segment 2 bases; nucleotides outside the gene matches: 3. The CDR3 protein is CASSRDRLNYGYTF. For the CDR3, the DNA is TGCGCCAGCAGCCGGGACAGGCTAAACTATGGCTACACCTTC.

This clone was detected only a few times. The chain joins TRBV2 to TRBJ2-3, with D tentatively TRBD1 (5 bases). CDR3 length: 15 residues. Germline V lookup: CDR1 SNHLY, CDR2 FYNNEI. Trimming shortened V by 4 bases and J by 0 bases, and 11 bases separated the two germline ends. The CDR3: CASSGRTRSTDTQYF. CDR3 sequence (DNA): TGTGCCAGCAGTGGCCGGACAAGGAGCACAGATACGCAGTATTTT.

This chain joins TRBV29-1 and TRBJ2-2; 11 bases line up with TRBD2. V dropped 3 bases and J dropped 6; count of bases not matched to a gene: 3. Per germline, CDR1 SQVTM and CDR2 ANQGSEA. This CDR3 has 14 amino acids. The CDR3 sequence: CSVEGLAAAGELFF. CDR3 DNA: TGCAGCGTTGAGGGACTAGCGGCAGCCGGGGAGCTGTTTTTT.

The V and J genes are TRBV20-1 and TRBJ1-3; no clear D. Trimming stripped 3 bases from V and 0 bases from J, with 15 bases between. The CDR3 loop spans 16 amino acids. CDR1 and CDR2 from the germline V gene are DFQATT and SNEGSKA (reference sequence). The CDR3 is CSASSQDVSSGNTIYF. For the CDR3, the DNA is TGCAGTGCTAGTTCCCAGGATGTTAGCTCTGGAAACACCATATATTTT.

V and J are TRBV18 and TRBJ2-7; TRBD1 matches at 9 bases. V was clipped by 3 bases and J by 7 bases; unmatched bases: 10. The germline V gene encodes CDR1 KGHSH and CDR2 LQKENI. This CDR3 region has 15 residues. CDR3 DNA: TGTGCCAGCTCACCCGATCGGGACAGGGTTCGAGAGCAGTACTTC. It encodes CASSPDRDRVREQYF.

The gene calls are TRBV29-1 and TRBJ1-1, with D unclear. Looked up from germline, CDR1 is SQVTM and CDR2 is ANQGSEA. The CDR3 sequence is 10 residues long. V dropped 7 bases and J dropped 1 base, with 4 bases sitting between them. The CDR3 loop is CSAQNTEAFF. For the CDR3, the DNA is TGCAGCGCGCAGAACACTGAAGCTTTCTTT.

The rearrangement links TRBV9 to TRBJ1-6; the D is unclear. The CDR3 covers 14 residues. Trimming removed 0 bases from V and 7 bases from J, with 8 bases in between. The germline gives CDR1 SGDLS, CDR2 YYNGEE. The CDR3 reads CASSVDLANSPLHF. The CDR3 DNA reads as TGTGCCAGCAGCGTAGATTTAGCAAATTCACCCCTCCACTTT. Full variable domain (remainder filled in from reference TRBV9 and TRBJ1-6): DSGVTQTPKHLITATGQRVTLRCSPRSGDLSVYWYQQSLDQGLQFLIQYYNGEERAKGNILERFSAQQFPDLHSELNLSSLELGDSALYFCASSVDLANSPLHFGNGTRLTVT.

This clone was seen only a few times. The chain couples TRBV12-5 to TRBJ2-5; a weak D match, TRBD1 (5 bases). The CDR3 runs 14 residues. V lost 1 base, J lost 5 bases, and 11 bases lay in between. Germline lookup yields CDR1 LGHNT and CDR2 FRNRAP. The CDR3 DNA is TGTGCTAGTGGTTTGGGAGACAGTACGGAGACCCAGTACTTC. Translation: CASGLGDSTETQYF.

The CDR3 region is CASSQSGGAVKEDTQYF. The CDR3 DNA follows: TGTGCCAGCAGCCAGAGCGGGGGGGCCGTTAAGGAAGATACGCAGTATTTT. The chain couples TRBV11-3 to TRBJ2-3; 10 bases fit TRBD2. The length of the CDR3 is 17 residues. With V trimmed by 5 bases and J by 5 bases, 13 bases remained unmatched. Germline V lookup: CDR1 SGHNT, CDR2 YENEEA. Based on the CDR3 plus reference TRBV11-3 and TRBJ2-3, the full variable domain is EAGVVQSPRYKIIEKKQPVAFWCNPISGHNTLYWYLQNLGQGPELLIRYENEEAVDDSQLPKDRFSAERLKGVDSTLKIQPAELGDSAVYLCASSQSGGAVKEDTQYFGPGTRLTVL.